This TCR beta chain was identified in a study of cytomegalovirus exposure and HLA in healthy donors. Study results and limitations: In a later analysis, compared with equally common non-associated chains, HLA-associated beta chains were more expanded. It was approximately 160 TCR beta chains that were listed as cytomegalovirus-associated. It is likely that the observed cluster of highly shared sequence variants was a sequencing artifact.

In the PCR, 60 Vbeta and 13 Jbeta primers were used. Measured with immunoSEQ multiplex PCR; TCRdb has only the in-frame clones, and not every one. This sample's table has 20,000 to 25,000 clones. CDR1 and CDR2 (germline): GTSNPN, SVGIG (reference sequence). The ends were cut back, 0 bases at V and 5 bases at J, with 12 bases in the middle. The CDR3 sequence is 14 residues long. About this clone: Its cognate antigen is unknown.

The rearrangement uses TRBV30 and TRBJ2-3, with D hard to call. The sequence derives from a man aged 60 to 69 in good health and CMV-seropositive. The sequenced sample was PBMCs. The CDR3 region is CAWSVRGVEDTQYF. Written as DNA, the CDR3 is TGTGCCTGGAGTGTACGAGGAGTAGAAGATACGCAGTATTTT.